A single sample gave rise to the 6 T cell receptor beta chains below, sequenced in a study of T cell changes during pregnancy in multiple sclerosis. Sequencing was performed with immunoSEQ multiplex PCR; in TCRdb, only in-frame clones are kept and a portion is missing. Among around 57,000 clones listed, about 92% were seen once. The sample in question was CD4+ T cells from peripheral blood mononuclear cells, obtained in the third trimester of pregnancy. The receptors shown here come from a female donor with multiple sclerosis, enrolled in a pregnancy study.

J is TRBJ1-1 and V is TRBV6-5; TRBD1 aligns across 8 bases. The CDR3 sequence is 13 residues long. Per germline, CDR1 MNHEY and CDR2 SVGAGI. With V trimmed by 8 bases and J by 9 bases, 11 bases remained unmatched. In DNA form, the CDR3 reads TGTGCCAGCGGTGGAAGGACAGGGATGAAAGCTTTCTTT. Its translation: CASGGRTGMKAFF.

This clone was found once. The rearrangement links TRBV5-5 to TRBJ2-7; D is possibly TRBD1 (6 bases). There are 13 residues in the CDR3. Germline V gene sequence: CDR1 SGHKS, CDR2 YYEKEE (reference sequence). The germline V and J ends were trimmed by 5 bases and 0 bases, with 9 bases remaining between them. The CDR3 DNA reads as TGTGCCAGCAGTCAGGGGACCTCCTACGAGCAGTACTTC. Its translation is CASSQGTSYEQYF.

The chain carries TRBV15 and TRBJ1-4; tentative D call: TRBD1 (5 bases). Trimming pared 8 bases from V and 1 base from J, leaving 11 bases between. CDR1 and CDR2 from the germline V gene are LNHNV and YYDKDF (reference sequence). There are 14 residues in the CDR3. CDR3 sequence: CATRPGRTNEKLFF. In nucleotides, the CDR3 is TGTGCCACCCGCCCAGGGCGAACTAATGAAAAACTGTTTTTT. Full variable domain (rest looked up from reference TRBV15 and TRBJ1-4): DAMVIQNPRYQVTQFGKPVTLSCSQTLNHNVMYWYQQKSSQAPKLLFHYYDKDFNNEADTPDNFQSRRPNTSFCFLDIRSPGLGDTAMYLCATRPGRTNEKLFFGSGTQLSVL.

The chain links TRBV6-5 to TRBJ2-2, with 10 nucleotides matching TRBD1. Germline trimming cut 5 bases from V and 7 bases from J; bases unmatched to any gene: 7. Germline CDR1 is MNHEY and CDR2 is SVGAGI. This CDR3 is 15 amino acids long. CDR3 residues: CASSKGTGVGGELFF. In DNA form, the CDR3 reads TGTGCCAGCAGTAAAGGGACAGGGGTTGGCGGGGAGCTGTTTTTT.

This sequence joins TRBV28 and TRBJ1-6; D gene unclear. The CDR3 has 15 amino acids. Germline V CDR1 and CDR2: MDHEN, SYDVKM. V was pared by 3 bases and J by 7 bases, with 13 bases between. The CDR3 spells CASSLGRLRNSPLHF. The CDR3 nucleotides are TGTGCCAGCAGTTTGGGGAGACTCAGGAATTCACCCCTCCACTTT.

The chain has TRBV5-4 and TRBJ1-5; unclear D gene. Germline-derived CDR1 and CDR2 are SGHNT and YYREEE (reference sequence). This CDR3 has 13 residues. Trimming stripped 4 bases from V and 5 bases from J, with 10 bases between. In DNA, the CDR3 is TGTGCCAGCAGCGCGGCCCCCTATCAGCCCCAGCATTTT. It specifies CASSAAPYQPQHF.